The 27 T cell receptor beta chains given below trace back to one sample, sequenced in a study of a mutant IDH1 vaccine in newly diagnosed glioma. The time point: week 47, end of study. Doses comprised 300 ug of mutant IDH1 20-mer peptide each, plus topical imiquimod. The method was immunoSEQ multiplex PCR; TCRdb's version includes in-frame clones alone and lacks a portion of them. This table has around 60,000 clones, roughly 87% appearing once. No antigen has been assigned to these receptors. The sample here was PBMCs, taken from a glioma patient whose treatment included an IDH1 peptide vaccine. The source is a man aged 25 to 40 with glioma.

V gene TRBV6-5 combines with J gene TRBJ2-1; D is possibly TRBD1 or TRBD2 (6 bases each). Germline-derived CDR1 and CDR2 are MNHEY and SVGAGI. V lost 4 bases to trimming and J lost 7 bases, with 14 bases between them. This CDR3 has 14 amino acids. Here the CDR3 reads CASSSLRGGNEQFF. The CDR3 DNA is TGTGCCAGCAGTTCCCTAAGAGGGGGGAATGAGCAGTTCTTC.

The J gene is TRBJ1-3, the V gene TRBV6-1; the D gene is possibly TRBD1 (5 bases). The CDR3 is 15 residues long. Germline V gene data show CDR1 as MNHNS and CDR2 as SASEGT. V was cut by 8 bases and J by 4 bases, with 18 bases left in between. The chain's CDR3 is CASAPNGAGGNTIYF. The CDR3 region has the DNA TGTGCCAGCGCACCTAACGGGGCGGGAGGAAACACCATATATTTT.

This clone appeared a few times. The J gene is TRBJ2-1, the V gene TRBV5-5; a possible D gene is TRBD2 (5 bases). Germline values: CDR1 SGHKS, CDR2 YYEKEE (reference sequence). Deletions cut 0 bases from V and 8 bases from J, with 15 bases between. The CDR3 totals 15 residues. The CDR3, as DNA: TGTGCCAGCAGCTTGGGAGGGCCGGTGGGCTATGAGCAGTTCTTC. Its protein product is CASSLGGPVGYEQFF.

The chain recombines TRBV6-5 with TRBJ2-1; 7 bases are shared with TRBD1. V lost 2 bases to trimming and J lost 9 bases; unmatched junction nucleotides: 10. The CDR3 is 15 residues long. CDR1 MNHEY and CDR2 SVGAGI come from the germline V gene. The CDR3 bases are TGTGCCAGCAGTTACCATTATCAGGGGGTGGGTGAGCAGTTCTTC. This codes for CASSYHYQGVGEQFF.

The chain carries TRBV7-9 and TRBJ1-5; D is ambiguous. The CDR3 consists of 12 residues. CDR1 is SEHNR and CDR2 is FQNEAQ in the germline V gene (reference sequence). Trimming took 1 base from V and 9 from J, leaving 7 bases between them. The DNA of the CDR3 is TGTGCCAGCAGCTTAGGGGAGACGCCCCAGCATTTT. Residues: CASSLGETPQHF. Full variable domain (outside the CDR3, taken from reference TRBV7-9 and TRBJ1-5): DTGVSQNPRHKITKRGQNVTFRCDPISEHNRLYWYRQTLGQGPEFLTYFQNEAQLEKSRLLSDRFSAERPKGSFSTLEIQRTEQGDSAMYLCASSLGETPQHFGDGTRLSIL.

This chain joins TRBV5-1 and TRBJ1-2; D not certain. V lost 0 bases to trimming and J lost 7 bases, with 22 bases between them. Germline-derived CDR1 and CDR2 are SGHRS and YFSETQ. This CDR3 is 17 amino acids long. CDR3 in amino acids: CASSLAGEPLGPVGYTF. CDR3 bases: TGCGCCAGCAGCTTGGCCGGGGAGCCTTTAGGACCCGTTGGCTACACCTTC.

The chain uses TRBV4-1 and TRBJ1-4; 11 positions match TRBD1. Trimming removed 3 bases from V and 10 bases from J; junction bases left unmatched: 10. Germline values: CDR1 MGHRA, CDR2 YSYEKL. This CDR3 comprises 16 residues. The CDR3 DNA reads as TGCGCCAGCAGCCAGAAACCCGGGACAGGGGGAAGAAAACTGTTTTTT. Amino acid sequence: CASSQKPGTGGRKLFF.

The chain links TRBV4-2 to TRBJ2-7; 7 bases are a match to TRBD1. V lost 1 base to trimming and J lost 8 bases; unmatched junction nucleotides: 14. The germline V gene encodes CDR1 LGHNA and CDR2 YNFKEQ. The CDR3 consists of 16 residues. Here the CDR3 DNA reads TGTGCCAGCAGCCAAGGGGACAGCCGCCTCCCTGGGAAGCAGTACTTC. It is translated as CASSQGDSRLPGKQYF.

As regards this clone: In the same sample, other DNA sequences code for this CDR3. This rearrangement joins TRBV7-2 to TRBJ2-3; D gene uncertain. The CDR3 extends over 12 amino acids. Trimming cost V 4 bases and J 6 bases, with 8 bases left between them. Germline CDR1 and CDR2: SGHTA and FQGNSA. The CDR3, as DNA: TGTGCCAGCAGCTCGTACGGTGATACGCAGTATTTT. Residues: CASSSYGDTQYF.

The chain is built from TRBV2 and TRBJ1-5, with unresolved D. V lost 3 bases and J lost 6, with 12 bases in between. The CDR3 consists of 14 residues. Germline CDR1 SNHLY, CDR2 FYNNEI. The CDR3 region has the DNA TGTGCCAGCAGTGACCCAGAGGACTCTCAGCCCCAGCATTTT. Translated, it gives CASSDPEDSQPQHF.

The chain has TRBV2 and TRBJ2-1, with 7 bases identical to TRBD2. V lost 8 bases, J lost 0 bases, and 7 bases stayed unmatched. Germline CDR1 reads SNHLY; CDR2 reads FYNNEI. The CDR3 length is 15 residues. Here the CDR3 reads CASEGRGPSYNEQFF. As DNA, the CDR3 is TGTGCCAGCGAGGGGAGGGGTCCCTCCTACAATGAGCAGTTCTTC.

This clone appeared a few times. The CDR3 is CASSLQGTEAFF. CDR3 DNA sequence: TGTGCCAGCAGCTTACAGGGTACTGAAGCTTTCTTT. The chain has TRBV5-5 and TRBJ1-1; TRBD1 might be the D (6 bases). The CDR3 length is 12 residues. Germline V gene lookup returns CDR1 SGHKS and CDR2 YYEKEE (reference sequence). The V end lost 2 bases, the J end lost 5 bases, and 7 bases lay between the germline ends.

The rearrangement uses TRBV19 and TRBJ2-3; the D is unclear. Germline V gives CDR1 LNHDA, CDR2 SQIVND (reference sequence). Trimming stripped 7 bases from V and 5 bases from J, with 4 bases between. The CDR3 runs to 10 residues. This CDR3 reads CASIGDTQYF. The CDR3 DNA sequence: TGTGCCAGTATAGGAGATACGCAGTATTTT.

This clone was counted only a few times. The chain uses TRBV15 and TRBJ1-2; no definite D call. Trimming removed 0 bases at V and 0 bases at J, with 8 bases between. This CDR3 is 15 amino acids long. Germline CDR1 and CDR2: LNHNV and YYDKDF (reference sequence). The CDR3 here is CATSRDKTTNYGYTF. CDR3 coding DNA: TGTGCCACCAGCAGAGACAAGACAACTAACTATGGCTACACCTTC.

The V call is TRBV7-8, the J call TRBJ2-5; D is unclear. The CDR3 runs 12 residues. V lost 1 base to trimming and J lost 5 bases, with 5 bases between them. Germline V gene lookup returns CDR1 SGHVS and CDR2 FQNEAQ. CDR3 coding DNA: TGTGCCAGCAGCTTAGTGGTGGAGACCCAGTACTTC. As protein: CASSLVVETQYF.

The rearrangement joins TRBV6-1 to TRBJ1-1, with a tentative D call TRBD1 (5 bases). Trimming took 8 bases from V and 1 from J, leaving 17 bases between them. The CDR3 covers 15 residues. Per the germline V gene, CDR1 is MNHNS and CDR2 is SASEGT. The DNA for the CDR3 is TGTGCCAGCCACATTGGGGACGGACCGAACACTGAAGCTTTCTTT. Translation: CASHIGDGPNTEAFF.

In nucleotides, the CDR3 is TGTGCCAGCAGCTTGGTGTCAGGGGGCGTTTCACCCCTCCACTTT. Amino acid sequence: CASSLVSGGVSPLHF. This chain links TRBV5-6 with TRBJ1-6; 8 bases agree with TRBD1. Germline values: CDR1 SGHDT, CDR2 YYEEEE. The CDR3 covers 15 residues. V trimming: 0 bases; J trimming: 9 bases; junction bases outside the gene matches: 5.

The V and J genes are TRBV20-1 and TRBJ1-2, with D uncertain. This CDR3 is 11 amino acids long. Trimming shortened V by 1 base and J by 8 bases, and 8 bases separated the two germline ends. The V gene's germline CDR1 is DFQATT and CDR2 SNEGSKA (reference sequence). DNA for the CDR3: TGCAGTGCTAGAGGGGCGAGGGGCTACACCTTC. It encodes CSARGARGYTF.

This clone has just a few counts. The V gene is TRBV9, the J gene TRBJ2-4; the D gene is possibly TRBD2 (6 bases). This CDR3 has 12 residues. Germline V gives CDR1 SGDLS, CDR2 YYNGEE. Trimming took off 1 base at V and 10 bases at J, with 9 bases between the two ends. CDR3 amino acids: CASSVYGGIQYF. DNA of the CDR3: TGTGCCAGCAGCGTATATGGGGGGATTCAGTACTTC.

The chain uses TRBV27 and TRBJ1-2; no reliable D call. The CDR3 contains 15 residues. Germline V gives CDR1 MNHEY, CDR2 SMNVEV (reference sequence). V gave up 6 bases and J gave up 0 bases, with 14 bases separating them. CDR3 protein: CASSPLGVSNYGYTF. CDR3 bases: TGTGCCAGCAGCCCCCTGGGAGTTTCTAACTATGGCTACACCTTC.

This chain links TRBV4-2 with TRBJ2-2; D remains ambiguous. This CDR3 is 14 amino acids long. The germline V and J ends were trimmed by 4 bases and 1 base, with 7 bases remaining between them. CDR1 LGHNA and CDR2 YNFKEQ come from the germline V gene. CDR3 sequence reads: CASSREENTGELFF. As DNA, the CDR3 is TGTGCCAGCAGCCGAGAAGAGAACACCGGGGAGCTGTTTTTT.

The V and J genes are TRBV4-1 and TRBJ2-7, with D perhaps matching TRBD1 or TRBD2 (5 bases each). The germline V gene encodes CDR1 MGHRA and CDR2 YSYEKL. This CDR3 has 15 amino acids. Trimming stripped 0 bases from V and 2 bases from J, with 11 bases between. The CDR3 sequence is CASSQDPGPAYEQYF. In nucleotides, the CDR3 is TGCGCCAGCAGCCAAGATCCGGGGCCCGCCTACGAGCAGTACTTC.

J is TRBJ2-2 and V is TRBV4-1; 7 nucleotides align to TRBD1. The CDR3 runs to 17 residues. The V and J ends lost 5 bases and 1 base, in that order; junction bases with no gene match: 10. Germline CDR1 MGHRA, CDR2 YSYEKL. Written as DNA, the CDR3 is TGCGCCAGCAGCTGGACATTGGGACAGTTGAACACCGGGGAGCTGTTTTTT. Translated: CASSWTLGQLNTGELFF.

This clone has just a few counts. The J gene is TRBJ1-1, the V gene TRBV10-2, with a weak D call TRBD1 (5 bases). The V and J ends lost 8 bases and 0 bases respectively, with 13 bases between them. This CDR3 has 14 residues. Germline V CDR1 and CDR2: WSHSY, SAAADI. The DNA for the CDR3 is TGCGCCAGCGCGTACAGGAGCCTGAACACTGAAGCTTTCTTT. As protein: CASAYRSLNTEAFF.

The chain combines TRBV19 with TRBJ2-7, with 9 bases aligning to TRBD2. The trim removed 5 bases at V and 1 base at J, leaving 9 bases unmatched. This CDR3 has 16 residues. CDR1 LNHDA and CDR2 SQIVND come from the germline V gene (reference sequence). This CDR3 reads CASSALGSGGSYEQYF. CDR3 sequence (DNA): TGTGCCAGTAGTGCCCTGGGTAGCGGGGGTTCCTACGAGCAGTACTTC.

The chain has TRBV7-8 and TRBJ1-5, with D possibly matching TRBD1 (6 bases). V lost 4 bases and J 7 bases, leaving 14 bases between the germline ends. The CDR3 covers 14 residues. Germline V CDR1 and CDR2: SGHVS, FQNEAQ. The CDR3 DNA follows: TGTGCCAGCAGCTGGGGGGGGGCCCGGCAGCCCCAGCATTTT. Translating it yields CASSWGGARQPQHF.

The chain combines TRBV7-6 with TRBJ2-7; TRBD2 might be the D (8 bases). There are 17 residues in the CDR3. V lost 3 bases and J 6 bases, leaving 24 bases between the germline ends. Germline assignment: CDR1 SGHVS and CDR2 FNYEAQ. CDR3 in amino acids: CASSLGQLARGGGEQYF. Here the CDR3 DNA reads TGTGCCAGCAGCTTGGGACAGCTGGCCCGGGGGGGTGGCGAGCAGTACTTC.